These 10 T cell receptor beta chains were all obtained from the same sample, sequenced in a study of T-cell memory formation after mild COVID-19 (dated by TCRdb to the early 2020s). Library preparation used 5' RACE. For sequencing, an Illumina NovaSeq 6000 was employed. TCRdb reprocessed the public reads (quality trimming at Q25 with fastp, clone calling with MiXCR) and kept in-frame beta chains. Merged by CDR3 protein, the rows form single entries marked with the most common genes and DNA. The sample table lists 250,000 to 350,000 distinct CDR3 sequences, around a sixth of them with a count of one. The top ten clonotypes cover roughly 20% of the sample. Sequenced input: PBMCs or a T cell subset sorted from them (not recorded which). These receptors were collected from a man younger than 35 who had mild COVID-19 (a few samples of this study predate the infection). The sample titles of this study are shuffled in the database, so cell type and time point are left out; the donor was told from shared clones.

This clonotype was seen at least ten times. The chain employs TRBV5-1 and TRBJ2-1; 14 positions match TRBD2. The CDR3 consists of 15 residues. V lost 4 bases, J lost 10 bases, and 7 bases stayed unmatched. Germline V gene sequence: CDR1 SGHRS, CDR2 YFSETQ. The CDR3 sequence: CASSQGLAGEGEQFF. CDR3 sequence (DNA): TGCGCCAGCAGCCAGGGACTAGCGGGGGAGGGGGAGCAGTTCTTC.

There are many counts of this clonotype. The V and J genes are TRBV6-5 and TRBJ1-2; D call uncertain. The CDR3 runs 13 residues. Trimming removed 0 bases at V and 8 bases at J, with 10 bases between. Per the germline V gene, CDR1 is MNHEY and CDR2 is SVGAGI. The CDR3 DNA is TGTGCCAGCAGTTACTCGTTAACTGGCGGCTACACCTTC. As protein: CASSYSLTGGYTF.

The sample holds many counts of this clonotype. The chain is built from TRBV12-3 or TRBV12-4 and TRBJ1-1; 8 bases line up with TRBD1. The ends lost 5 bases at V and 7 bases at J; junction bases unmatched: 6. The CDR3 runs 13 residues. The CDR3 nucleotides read TGTGCCAGCAGTACGACAGGGGCTCTTGAAGCTTTCTTT. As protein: CASSTTGALEAFF.

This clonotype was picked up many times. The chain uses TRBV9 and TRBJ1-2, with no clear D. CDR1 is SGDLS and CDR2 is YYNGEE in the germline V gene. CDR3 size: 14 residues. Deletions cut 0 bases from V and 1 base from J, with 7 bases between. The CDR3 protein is CASSVVVSNYGYTF. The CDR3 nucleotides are TGTGCCAGCAGCGTAGTTGTCAGTAACTATGGCTACACCTTC.

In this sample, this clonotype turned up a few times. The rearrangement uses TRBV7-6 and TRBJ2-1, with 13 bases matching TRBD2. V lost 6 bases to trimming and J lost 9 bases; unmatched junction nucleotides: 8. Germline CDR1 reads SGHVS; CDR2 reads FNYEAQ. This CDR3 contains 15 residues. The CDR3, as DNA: TGTGCCAGCAGGTCCGGGACTAGCGGGGTTGGTGAGCAGTTCTTC. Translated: CASRSGTSGVGEQFF.

CDR3 sequence: CAISESNTNYGYTF. The CDR3 nucleotides are TGTGCCATCAGTGAGTCGAACACAAACTATGGCTACACCTTC. V is TRBV10-3 and J is TRBJ1-2; D gene uncertain. Germline CDR1 ENHRY, CDR2 SYGVKD. Between the trimmed V and J ends, which lost 0 bases and 2 bases, there was a span of 7 bases. The CDR3 runs 14 residues.

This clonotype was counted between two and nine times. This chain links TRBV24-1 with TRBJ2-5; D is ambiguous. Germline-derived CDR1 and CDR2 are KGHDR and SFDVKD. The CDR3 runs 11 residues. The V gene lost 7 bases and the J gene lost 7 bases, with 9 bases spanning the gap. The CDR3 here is CATRFRVTQYF. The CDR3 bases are TGTGCCACCAGGTTTAGGGTGACCCAGTACTTC.

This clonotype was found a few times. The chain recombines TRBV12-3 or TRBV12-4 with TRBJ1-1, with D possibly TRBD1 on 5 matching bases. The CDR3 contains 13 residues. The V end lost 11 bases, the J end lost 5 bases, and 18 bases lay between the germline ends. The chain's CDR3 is CAVGAFEGTEAFF. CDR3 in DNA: TGTGCCGTCGGGGCCTTTGAGGGGACTGAAGCTTTCTTT.

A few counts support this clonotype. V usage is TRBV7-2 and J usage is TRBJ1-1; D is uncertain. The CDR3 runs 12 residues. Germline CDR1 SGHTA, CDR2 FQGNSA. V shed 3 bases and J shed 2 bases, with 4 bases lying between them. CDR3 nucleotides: TGTGCCAGCAGCTTCTACAACACTGAAGCTTTCTTT. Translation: CASSFYNTEAFF.

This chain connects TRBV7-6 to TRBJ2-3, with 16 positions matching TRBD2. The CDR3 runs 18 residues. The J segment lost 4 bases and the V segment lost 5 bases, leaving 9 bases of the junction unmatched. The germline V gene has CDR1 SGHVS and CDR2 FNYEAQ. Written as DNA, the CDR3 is TGTGCCAGCAGCGTGAGTGGGACTAGCGGGGGGGTCCCAGATACGCAGTATTTT. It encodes CASSVSGTSGGVPDTQYF. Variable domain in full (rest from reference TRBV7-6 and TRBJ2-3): GAGVSQSPRYKVTKRGQDVALRCDPISGHVSLYWYRQALGQGPEFLTYFNYEAQQDKSGLPNDRFSAERPEGSISTLTIQRTEQRDSAMYRCASSVSGTSGGVPDTQYFGPGTRLTVL.